These 3 T cell receptor beta chains originate from one sample sequenced in a study of CD8 T cells in ankylosing spondylitis. TCRdb re-derived calls from the 5' RACE reads in MiXCR, one entry per CDR3 protein. The sample yields roughly 250,000 distinct CDR3 sequences, 8% to 9.5% seen once. The sequencing sample was made of blood, either unsorted or a sorted T cell fraction (not recorded which). The receptors shown here come from a male donor with ankylosing spondylitis or in good health (not recorded which).

Notes on this clonotype: A junction end diverges from the germline sequence, so it may reflect a read error. The V gene is TRBV4-3, the J gene TRBJ1-1; D uncertain. Per germline, CDR1 LGHNA and CDR2 YSLEER. This CDR3 contains 14 residues. The CDR3 loop is CASSQDLGNTEALF. The CDR3 DNA sequence: TGCGCCAGCAGCCAAGATCTTGGGAACACTGAAGCTTTGTTT.

This clonotype was seen many times. The chain joins TRBV4-3 to TRBJ2-7, with 9 nucleotides matching TRBD2. With 0 bases clipped from V and 3 bases from J, the junction kept 3 bases outside the gene matches. CDR3 size: 15 residues. Germline V lookup: CDR1 LGHNA, CDR2 YSLEER. The CDR3 nucleotides are TGCGCCAGCAGCCAAGATCTAGCGGGGATCTACGAGCAGTACTTC. Its translation is CASSQDLAGIYEQYF.

This rearrangement joins TRBV4-1 to TRBJ2-1, with 13 nucleotides matching TRBD2. Germline V gene lookup returns CDR1 MGHRA and CDR2 YSYEKL. The CDR3 sequence is 17 residues long. V shed 3 bases, J shed 7 bases, and the junction held 9 bases outside the gene matches. The CDR3 nucleotides read TGCGCCAGCAGCCACCTAAAGGGGACTAGCGGGACTAATGAGCAGTTCTTC. It encodes CASSHLKGTSGTNEQFF.